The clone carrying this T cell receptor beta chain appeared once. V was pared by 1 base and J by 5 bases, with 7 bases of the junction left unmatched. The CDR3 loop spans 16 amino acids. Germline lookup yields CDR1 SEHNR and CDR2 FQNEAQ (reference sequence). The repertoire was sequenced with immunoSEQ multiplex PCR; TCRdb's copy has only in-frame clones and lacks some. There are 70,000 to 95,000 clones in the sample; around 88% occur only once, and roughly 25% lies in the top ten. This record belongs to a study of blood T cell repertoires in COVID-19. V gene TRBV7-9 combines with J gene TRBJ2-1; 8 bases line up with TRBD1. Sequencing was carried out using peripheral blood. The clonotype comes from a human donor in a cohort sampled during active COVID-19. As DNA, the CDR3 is TGTGCCAGCAGCTTAGGGGCCACAGGGGGGAACAATGAGCAGTTCTTC. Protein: CASSLGATGGNNEQFF.